The rows below give T cell receptor beta chains drawn from one sample of a study of radiation and T cells in renal cell carcinoma. TCRdb's copy holds only in-frame clones and misses some; the assay was immunoSEQ multiplex PCR. The data hold 4,500 or so clones, with about three fifths observed a single time. The sample in question was tumor tissue, obtained from a patient whose treatment included radiotherapy and nephrectomy. Every receptor here comes from a woman aged 55-75 years with renal cell carcinoma. Both conserved end residues are part of each CDR3. The order of the fields is J gene, clone size, D gene, V gene, CDR3 DNA, CDR3 protein. The D gene is left open where the match is weak. Only part of the rows carry a size: once, few, many, or a class if the clone is expanded.

J gene: TRBJ2-5
clone size: -
D gene: TRBD2
V gene: TRBV5-4
CDR3 DNA: TGTGCCAGCAGCTTGCTCGGGACTAGTTCATTGGAGACCCAGTACTTC
CDR3 protein: CASSLLGTSSLETQYF

J gene: TRBJ2-7
clone size: -
D gene: -
V gene: TRBV5-4
CDR3 DNA: TGTGCCAGCAGCTTACAGGGTTGGGGTCGGGAGCAGTACTTC
CDR3 protein: CASSLQGWGREQYF

J gene: TRBJ2-2
clone size: -
D gene: -
V gene: TRBV19
CDR3 DNA: TGTGCCACTCAAAGGTTGGGCAGGGGATCGAACACCGGGGAGCTGTTTTTT
CDR3 protein: CATQRLGRGSNTGELFF

J gene: TRBJ1-2
clone size: -
D gene: TRBD1
V gene: TRBV5-6
CDR3 DNA: TGTGCCAGCAGCTTGAGCCACAGGGGGTATGGCTACACCTTC
CDR3 protein: CASSLSHRGYGYTF

J gene: TRBJ2-5
clone size: -
D gene: TRBD1
V gene: TRBV2
CDR3 DNA: TGTGCCAGCAGTGAAGCCAGGGGGCTAGAGACCCAGTACTTC
CDR3 protein: CASSEARGLETQYF

J gene: TRBJ1-1
clone size: few
D gene: -
V gene: TRBV5-1
CDR3 DNA: TGCGCCAGCAACCCGGAAGGCTGGAGACCGAGAGGACCTTCTGAAGCTTTCTTT
CDR3 protein: CASNPEGWRPRGPSEAFF

J gene: TRBJ2-5
clone size: -
D gene: -
V gene: TRBV5-1
CDR3 DNA: TGCGCCAGCAGCTTGGCGATCTCGGGGGAGACCCAGTACTTC
CDR3 protein: CASSLAISGETQYF

J gene: TRBJ1-3
clone size: -
D gene: -
V gene: TRBV19
CDR3 DNA: TGTGCCAGTAAATTTCCCTTGTTCTCTGGAAACATCATATATTTT
CDR3 protein: CASKFPLFSGNIIYF

J gene: TRBJ1-1
clone size: -
D gene: -
V gene: TRBV11-2
CDR3 DNA: TGTGCCAGCAGCTTATACAGGAACACTGAAGCTTTCTTT
CDR3 protein: CASSLYRNTEAFF

J gene: TRBJ2-7
clone size: few
D gene: -
V gene: TRBV15
CDR3 DNA: TGTGCCACCAGCGCCCGCCTGGGCGAGCAGTACTTC
CDR3 protein: CATSARLGEQYF